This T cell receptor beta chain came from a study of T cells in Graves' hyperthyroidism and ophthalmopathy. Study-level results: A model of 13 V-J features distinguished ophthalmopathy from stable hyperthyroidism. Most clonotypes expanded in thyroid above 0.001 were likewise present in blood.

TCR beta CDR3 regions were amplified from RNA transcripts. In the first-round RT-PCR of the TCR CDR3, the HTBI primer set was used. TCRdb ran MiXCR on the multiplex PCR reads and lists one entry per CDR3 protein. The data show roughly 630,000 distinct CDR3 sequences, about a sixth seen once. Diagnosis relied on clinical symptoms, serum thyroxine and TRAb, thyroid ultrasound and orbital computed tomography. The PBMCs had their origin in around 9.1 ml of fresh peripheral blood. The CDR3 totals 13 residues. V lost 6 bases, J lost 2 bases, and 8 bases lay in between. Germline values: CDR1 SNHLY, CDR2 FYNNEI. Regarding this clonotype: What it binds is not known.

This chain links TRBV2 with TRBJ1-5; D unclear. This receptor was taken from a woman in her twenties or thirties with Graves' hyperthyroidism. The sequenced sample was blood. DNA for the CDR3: TGTGCCAGCAGCGACGAAGGCAATCAGCCCCAGCATTTT. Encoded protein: CASSDEGNQPQHF.